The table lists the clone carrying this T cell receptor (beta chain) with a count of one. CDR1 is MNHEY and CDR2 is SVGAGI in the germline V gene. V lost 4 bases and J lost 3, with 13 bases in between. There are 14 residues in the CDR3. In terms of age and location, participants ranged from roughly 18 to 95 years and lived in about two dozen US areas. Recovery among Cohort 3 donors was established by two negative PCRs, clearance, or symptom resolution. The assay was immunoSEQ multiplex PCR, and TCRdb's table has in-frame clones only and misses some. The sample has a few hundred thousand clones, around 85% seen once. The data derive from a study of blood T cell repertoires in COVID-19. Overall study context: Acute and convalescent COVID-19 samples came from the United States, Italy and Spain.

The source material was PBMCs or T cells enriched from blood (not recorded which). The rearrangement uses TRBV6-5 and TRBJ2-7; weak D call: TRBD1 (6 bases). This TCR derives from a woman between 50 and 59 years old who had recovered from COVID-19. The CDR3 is CASSSPAGDYEQYF. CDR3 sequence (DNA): TGTGCCAGCAGTTCCCCGGCAGGGGACTACGAGCAGTACTTC.